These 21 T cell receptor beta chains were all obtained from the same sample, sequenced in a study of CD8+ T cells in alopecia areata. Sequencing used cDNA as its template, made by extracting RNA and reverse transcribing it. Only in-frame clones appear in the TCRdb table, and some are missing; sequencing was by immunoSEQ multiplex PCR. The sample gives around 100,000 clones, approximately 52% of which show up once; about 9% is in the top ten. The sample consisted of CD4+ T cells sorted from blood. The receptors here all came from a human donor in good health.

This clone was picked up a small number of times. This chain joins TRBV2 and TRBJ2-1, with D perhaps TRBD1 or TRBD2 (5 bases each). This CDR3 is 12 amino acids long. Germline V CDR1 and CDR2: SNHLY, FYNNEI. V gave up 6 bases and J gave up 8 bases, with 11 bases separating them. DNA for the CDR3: TGTGCCAGCAGGAGAGGGGACCATGAGCAGTTCTTC. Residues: CASRRGDHEQFF.

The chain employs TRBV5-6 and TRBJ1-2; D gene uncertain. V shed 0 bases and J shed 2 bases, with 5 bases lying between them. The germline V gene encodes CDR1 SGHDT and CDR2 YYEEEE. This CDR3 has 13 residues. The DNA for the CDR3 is TGTGCCAGCAGCTTGGTTCCAAACTATGGCTACACCTTC. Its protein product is CASSLVPNYGYTF.

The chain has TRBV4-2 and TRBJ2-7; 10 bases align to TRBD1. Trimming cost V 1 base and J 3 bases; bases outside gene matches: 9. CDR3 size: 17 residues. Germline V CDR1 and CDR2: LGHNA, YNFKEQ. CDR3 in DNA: TGTGCCAGCAGCCAAGTTCTAGGACAGGGGGTAATCTACGAGCAGTACTTC. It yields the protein CASSQVLGQGVIYEQYF.

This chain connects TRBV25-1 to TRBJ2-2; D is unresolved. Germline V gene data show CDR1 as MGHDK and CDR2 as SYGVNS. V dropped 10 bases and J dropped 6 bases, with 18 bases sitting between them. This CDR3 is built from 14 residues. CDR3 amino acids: CATQGGSLSGELFF. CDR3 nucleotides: TGTGCCACCCAAGGCGGCTCTCTCTCCGGGGAGCTGTTTTTT. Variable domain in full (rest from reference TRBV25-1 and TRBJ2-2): EADIYQTPRYLVIGTGKKITLECSQTMGHDKMYWYQQDPGMELHLIHYSYGVNSTEKGDLSSESTVSRIRTEHFPLTLESARPSHTSQYLCATQGGSLSGELFFGEGSRLTVL.

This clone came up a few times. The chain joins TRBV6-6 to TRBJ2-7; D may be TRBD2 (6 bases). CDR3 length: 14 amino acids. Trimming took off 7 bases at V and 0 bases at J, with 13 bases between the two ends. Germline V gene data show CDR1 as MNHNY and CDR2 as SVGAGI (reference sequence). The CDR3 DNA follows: TGTGCCAGCACCCGACGGGGGAGCTCCTACGAGCAGTACTTC. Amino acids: CASTRRGSSYEQYF.

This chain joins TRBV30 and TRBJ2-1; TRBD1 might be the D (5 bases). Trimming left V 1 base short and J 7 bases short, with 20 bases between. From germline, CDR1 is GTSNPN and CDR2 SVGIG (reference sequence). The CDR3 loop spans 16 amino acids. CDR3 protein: CAWSGFSVDTRNEQFF. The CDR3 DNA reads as TGTGCCTGGAGTGGTTTTTCAGTGGACACAAGGAATGAGCAGTTCTTC.

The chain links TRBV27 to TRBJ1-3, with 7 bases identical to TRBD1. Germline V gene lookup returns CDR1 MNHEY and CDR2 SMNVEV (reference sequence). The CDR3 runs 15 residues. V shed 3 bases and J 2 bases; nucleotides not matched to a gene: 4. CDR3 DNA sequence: TGTGCCAGCAGTTTTACAGGGGCGGCTGGAAACACCATATATTTT. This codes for CASSFTGAAGNTIYF.

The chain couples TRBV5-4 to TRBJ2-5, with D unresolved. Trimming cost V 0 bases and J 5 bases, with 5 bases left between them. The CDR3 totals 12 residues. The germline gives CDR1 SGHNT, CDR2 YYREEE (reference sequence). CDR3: CASSLDGETQYF. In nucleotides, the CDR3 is TGTGCCAGCAGCTTGGATGGGGAGACCCAGTACTTC.

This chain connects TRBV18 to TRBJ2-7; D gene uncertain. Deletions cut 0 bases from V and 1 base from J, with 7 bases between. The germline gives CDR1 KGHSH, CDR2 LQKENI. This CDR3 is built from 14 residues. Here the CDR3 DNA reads TGTGCCAGCTCACCACCCCTACAGTCCTACGAGCAGTACTTC. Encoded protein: CASSPPLQSYEQYF.

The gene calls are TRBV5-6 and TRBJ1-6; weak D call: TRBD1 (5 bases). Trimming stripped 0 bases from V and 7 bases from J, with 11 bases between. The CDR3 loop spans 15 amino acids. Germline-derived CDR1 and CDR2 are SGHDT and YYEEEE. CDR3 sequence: CASSLGAGMNSPLHF. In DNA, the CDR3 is TGTGCCAGCAGCTTGGGGGCAGGGATGAATTCACCCCTCCACTTT.

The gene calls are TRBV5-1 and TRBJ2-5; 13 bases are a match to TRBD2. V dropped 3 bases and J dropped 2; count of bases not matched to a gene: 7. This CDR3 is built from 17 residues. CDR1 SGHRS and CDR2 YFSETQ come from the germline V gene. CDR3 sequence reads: CASSSGLAGSLQETQYF. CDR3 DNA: TGCGCCAGCAGCTCGGGACTAGCGGGATCGTTACAAGAGACCCAGTACTTC.

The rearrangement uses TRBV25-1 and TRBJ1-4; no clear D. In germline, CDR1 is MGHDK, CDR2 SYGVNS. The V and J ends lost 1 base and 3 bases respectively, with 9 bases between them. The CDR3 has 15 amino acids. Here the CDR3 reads CASSESAAANEKLFF. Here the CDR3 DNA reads TGTGCCAGCAGTGAATCGGCAGCGGCTAATGAAAAACTGTTTTTT.

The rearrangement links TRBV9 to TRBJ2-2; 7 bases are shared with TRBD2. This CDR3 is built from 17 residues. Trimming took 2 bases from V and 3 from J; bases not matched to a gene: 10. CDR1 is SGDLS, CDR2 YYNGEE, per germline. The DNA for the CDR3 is TGTGCCAGCAGCGTGCGGACTAGGATCGGTGACACCGGGGAGCTGTTTTTT. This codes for CASSVRTRIGDTGELFF. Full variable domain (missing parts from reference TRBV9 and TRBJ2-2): DSGVTQTPKHLITATGQRVTLRCSPRSGDLSVYWYQQSLDQGLQFLIQYYNGEERAKGNILERFSAQQFPDLHSELNLSSLELGDSALYFCASSVRTRIGDTGELFFGEGSRLTVL.

The CDR3 protein is CASSPTFGASDRYTF. CDR3 nucleotides: TGTGCCAGCAGTCCAACATTTGGGGCATCCGACCGCTACACCTTC. The gene calls are TRBV2 and TRBJ1-2, with D possibly TRBD1 on 5 matching bases. This CDR3 is built from 15 residues. The ends were cut back, 5 bases at V and 9 bases at J, with 22 bases in the middle. The germline V gene has CDR1 SNHLY and CDR2 FYNNEI.

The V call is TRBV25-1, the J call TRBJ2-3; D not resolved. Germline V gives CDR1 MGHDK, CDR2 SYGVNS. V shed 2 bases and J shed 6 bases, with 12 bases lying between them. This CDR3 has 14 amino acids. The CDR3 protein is CASSETEARDTQYF. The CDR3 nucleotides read TGTGCCAGCAGTGAAACGGAAGCTCGGGATACGCAGTATTTT.

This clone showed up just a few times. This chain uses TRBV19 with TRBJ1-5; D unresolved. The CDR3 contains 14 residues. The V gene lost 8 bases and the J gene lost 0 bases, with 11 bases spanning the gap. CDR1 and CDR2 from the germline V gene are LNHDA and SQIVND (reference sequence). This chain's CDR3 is CASDQFPSNQPQHF. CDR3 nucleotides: TGTGCCAGTGATCAGTTCCCTAGCAATCAGCCCCAGCATTTT.

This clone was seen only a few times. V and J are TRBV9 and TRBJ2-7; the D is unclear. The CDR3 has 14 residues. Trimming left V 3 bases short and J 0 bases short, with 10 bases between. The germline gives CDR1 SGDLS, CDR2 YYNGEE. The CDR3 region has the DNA TGTGCCAGCAGCGGGGCGGCGCGCTCCTACGAGCAGTACTTC. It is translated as CASSGAARSYEQYF.

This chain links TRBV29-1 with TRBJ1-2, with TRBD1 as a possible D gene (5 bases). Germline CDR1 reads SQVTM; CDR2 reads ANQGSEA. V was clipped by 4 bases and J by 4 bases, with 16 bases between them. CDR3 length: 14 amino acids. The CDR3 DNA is TGCAGCGTTGGACAGAATCTGCGGGGCTATGGCTACACCTTC. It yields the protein CSVGQNLRGYGYTF.

This CDR3 reads CASSSGQTQTQYF. The CDR3 DNA reads TGTGCCAGCAGCTCGGGCCAGACACAGACCCAGTACTTC. The gene calls are TRBV7-9 and TRBJ2-5; no definite D call. Trimming cost V 4 bases and J 6 bases, with 12 bases left between them. This CDR3 contains 13 residues. The V gene's germline CDR1 is SEHNR and CDR2 FQNEAQ (reference sequence).

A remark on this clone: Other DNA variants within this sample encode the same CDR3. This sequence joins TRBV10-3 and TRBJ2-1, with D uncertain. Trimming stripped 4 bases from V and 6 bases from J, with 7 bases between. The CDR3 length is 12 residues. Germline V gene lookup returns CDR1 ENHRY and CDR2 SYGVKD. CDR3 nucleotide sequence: TGTGCCATCAGTGGGAGAGGCAATGAGCAGTTCTTC. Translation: CAISGRGNEQFF.

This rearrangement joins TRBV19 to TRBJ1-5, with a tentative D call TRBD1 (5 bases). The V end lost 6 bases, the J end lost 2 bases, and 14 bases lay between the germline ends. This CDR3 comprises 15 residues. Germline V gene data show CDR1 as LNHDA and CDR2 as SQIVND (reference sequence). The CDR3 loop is CASRWVGQGNQPQHF. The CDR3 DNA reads TGTGCCAGTAGATGGGTGGGGCAGGGCAATCAGCCCCAGCATTTT. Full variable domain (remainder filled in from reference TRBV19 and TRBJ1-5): DGGITQSPKYLFRKEGQNVTLSCEQNLNHDAMYWYRQDPGQGLRLIYYSQIVNDFQKGDIAEGYSVSREKKESFPLTVTSAQKNPTAFYLCASRWVGQGNQPQHFGDGTRLSIL.